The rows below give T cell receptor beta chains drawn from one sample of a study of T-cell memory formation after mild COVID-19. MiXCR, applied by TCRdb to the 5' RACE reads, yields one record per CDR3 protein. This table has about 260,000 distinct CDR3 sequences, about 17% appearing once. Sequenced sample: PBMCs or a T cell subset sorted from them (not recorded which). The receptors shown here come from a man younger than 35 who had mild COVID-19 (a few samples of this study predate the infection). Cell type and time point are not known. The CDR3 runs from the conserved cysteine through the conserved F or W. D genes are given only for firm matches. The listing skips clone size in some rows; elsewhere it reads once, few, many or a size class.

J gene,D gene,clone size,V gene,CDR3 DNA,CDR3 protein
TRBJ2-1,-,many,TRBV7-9,TGTGCCAGCAGCACCGGGCCGACCTACAATGAGCAGTTCTTC,CASSTGPTYNEQFF
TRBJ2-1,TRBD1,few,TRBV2,TGTGCCAGCAGCAAAGGGACAGGATCTTACAATGAGCAGTTCTTC,CASSKGTGSYNEQFF
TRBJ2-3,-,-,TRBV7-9,TGTGCCAGCAGGCGGGACCGTACAGATACGCAGTATTTT,CASRRDRTDTQYF
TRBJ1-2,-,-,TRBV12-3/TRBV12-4,TGTGCCAGCAGAGAACAGGATTCTGCCGGCTACACCTTC,CASREQDSAGYTF
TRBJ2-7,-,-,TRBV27,TGTGCCAGCAAGGGTTCCTACGAGCAGTACTTC,CASKGSYEQYF
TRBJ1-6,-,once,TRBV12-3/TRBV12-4,TGTGCCAGCAGTACAGGTTCTATAATTCACCCCCTCCACTTT,CASSTGSIIHPLHF
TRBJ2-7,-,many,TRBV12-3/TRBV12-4,TGTGCCAGCAGTTATCGGGCGAGTTACGAGCAGTACTTC,CASSYRASYEQYF
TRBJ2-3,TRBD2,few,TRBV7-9,TGTGCCAGCCAAGAGACTAGCGGAAGCACAGATACGCAGTATTTT,CASQETSGSTDTQYF
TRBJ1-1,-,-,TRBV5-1,TGCGCCAGCAGCTTACCCGGGGCCATGAACACTGAAGCTTTCTTT,CASSLPGAMNTEAFF
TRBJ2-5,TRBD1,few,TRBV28,TGTGCCAGCATACCGGGACAGTTCCAAGAGACCCAGTACTTC,CASIPGQFQETQYF
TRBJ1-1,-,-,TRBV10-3,TGTGTCATCAGTGACCTACAGATGAACACTGAAGCTTTCTTT,CVISDLQMNTEAFF
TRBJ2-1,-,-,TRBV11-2,TGTGCCAGCAGCCATCTAGGGGTAGGGTACAATGAGCAGTTCTTC,CASSHLGVGYNEQFF
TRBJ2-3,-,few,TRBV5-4,TGTGCCAGCAGCCGCAAGGGCCAGTGGGGCGGGCTGGATACGCAGTATTTT,CASSRKGQWGGLDTQYF
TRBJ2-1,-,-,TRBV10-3,TGTGCCAACGCTGCCAGCTCCTACAATGAGCAGTTCTTC,CANAASSYNEQFF
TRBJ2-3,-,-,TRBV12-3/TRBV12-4,TGTGCCAGCAGCCACACCACAGATACGCAGTATTTT,CASSHTTDTQYF
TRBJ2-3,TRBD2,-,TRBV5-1,TGCGCCAGCAGCTGGGGGACTAGCGGGGGGCCAACAGATACGCAGTATTTT,CASSWGTSGGPTDTQYF
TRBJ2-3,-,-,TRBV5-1,TGCGCCAGCAGCTTGATGGGGCAAGATACGCAGTATTTT,CASSLMGQDTQYF
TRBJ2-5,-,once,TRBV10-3,TGTGCCATCAGTGCAGGTGGGGAGACCCAGTACTTC,CAISAGGETQYF
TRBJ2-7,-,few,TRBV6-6,TGTGCCAGCAGTTACTCAGGGACGGCCGAGCAGTACTTC,CASSYSGTAEQYF
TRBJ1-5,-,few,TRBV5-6,TGTGCCAGCAGCTTGGGAGGAGGGCTGCCCCAGCATTTT,CASSLGGGLPQHF
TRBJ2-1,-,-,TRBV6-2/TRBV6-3,TGTGCCATTAATGGGGAAGCAACCTACAATGAGCAGTTCTTC,CAINGEATYNEQFF
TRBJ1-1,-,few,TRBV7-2,TGTGCCAGCAGGATCGGGCCAAACACTGAAGCTTTCTTT,CASRIGPNTEAFF
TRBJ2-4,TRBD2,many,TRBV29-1,TGCAGCGTTGAGTTCACCATGGGGGGGACAGCCAAAAACATTCAGTACTTC,CSVEFTMGGTAKNIQYF
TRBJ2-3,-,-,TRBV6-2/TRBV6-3,TGTGCCAGCAGTTACTCGGCGGGTACGCAGTATTTT,CASSYSAGTQYF
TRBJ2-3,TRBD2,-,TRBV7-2,TGTGCCAGCAGCCCTGGGGTGGCTAGCGGGGGGGCTTATACGCAGTATTTT,CASSPGVASGGAYTQYF
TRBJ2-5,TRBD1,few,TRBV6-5,TGTGCCAGCAGTTCCCTCGGGACAGCCCAAGAGACCCAGTACTTC,CASSSLGTAQETQYF
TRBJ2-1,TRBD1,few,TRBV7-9,TGTGCCAGCAGCTTAGGCCAGGGGGTCAATGAGCAGTTCTTC,CASSLGQGVNEQFF
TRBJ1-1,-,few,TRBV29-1,TGCAGCGTTGTCCAGGGATCCTTT,CSVVQGSF
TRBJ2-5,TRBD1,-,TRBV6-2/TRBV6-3,TGTGCCACAGGACAGGGAAGGTCGCAGGACTTC,CATGQGRSQDF
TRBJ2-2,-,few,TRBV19,TGTGCAACGGCGGAGGCGAACACCGGGGAGCTGTTTTTT,CATAEANTGELFF
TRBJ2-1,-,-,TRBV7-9,TGTGCCAGCAGACCAGGCCTCGGGGCGGATGGTGAGCAGTTCTTC,CASRPGLGADGEQFF
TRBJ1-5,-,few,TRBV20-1,TGCAGTGCTAGAGATCAGTTAAGGGGGCCCCAGCATTTT,CSARDQLRGPQHF
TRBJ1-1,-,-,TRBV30,TGTGCCTGGAGTGTACCTTCCGGGAACATGAACACTGAAGCTTTCTTT,CAWSVPSGNMNTEAFF
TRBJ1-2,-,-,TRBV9,TGTGCCAGCGAAGGGACTTCCTATGGCTACACCTTC,CASEGTSYGYTF
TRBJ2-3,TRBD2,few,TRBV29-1,TGCAGCGCTGAGGGACTAGCGGGTTATAGCACAGATACGCAGTATTTT,CSAEGLAGYSTDTQYF
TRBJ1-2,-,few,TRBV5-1,TGCGCCACCGGCCTCGACAGTCCTAACTATGGCTACACCTTC,CATGLDSPNYGYTF
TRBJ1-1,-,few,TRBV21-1,TGTGCCAGCGGGGTGGGGGGAGCTTTCTTT,CASGVGGAFF
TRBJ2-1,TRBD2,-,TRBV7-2,TGTGCCAGCAGCGGACGGGCGGGGGGGCCGTATGAGCAGTTCTTC,CASSGRAGGPYEQFF
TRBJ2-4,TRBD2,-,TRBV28,TGTGCCAGCAGTTTCTTACGGGGGGGAGAGTACTTC,CASSFLRGGEYF
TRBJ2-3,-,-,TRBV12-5,TGTGCTAGTGGTTTATCAGGCACAGATACGCAGTATTTT,CASGLSGTDTQYF
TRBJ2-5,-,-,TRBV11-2,TGTGCCAGCAGCTTTTCGACCGGCGAGACCCAGTACTTC,CASSFSTGETQYF
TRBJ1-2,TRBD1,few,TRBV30,TGTGCGGACGGGACAGGGAATGGCTACACCTTC,CADGTGNGYTF
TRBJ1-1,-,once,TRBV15,TGTGCCACCAGCCTAGATCCGGGAGCCCGACCAGTGGGAGCTTTCTTT,CATSLDPGARPVGAFF
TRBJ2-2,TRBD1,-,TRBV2,TGTGCCAGCAGTGGGGTAGGACAGGGATTGACCGGGGAGCTGTTTTTT,CASSGVGQGLTGELFF
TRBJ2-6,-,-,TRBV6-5,TGTGCCAGCACAAGCCCAGCGGGCTTCTCTGGGGCCAACGTCCTGACTTTC,CASTSPAGFSGANVLTF